The 3 T cell receptor beta chains below all came from one sample that was sequenced in a study of blood T cell repertoires in COVID-19 (dated by TCRdb to 2020 to 2022). Library method: the immunoSEQ multiplex PCR assay. Held by TCRdb, this immuneACCESS table contains in-frame sequences only and omits some clones. Under half of the omission traces to an unresolved V gene where checked; the cause of the rest is unknown. Counted in this sample were around 250,000 clones; 80% to 85% of them appeared once. The top ten clones comprise approximately 1.5% of the sample. Material: peripheral blood. The source of these receptors is a woman between 35 and 50 years old who had recovered from COVID-19.

V usage is TRBV7-9 and J usage is TRBJ2-7; D uncertain. V lost 4 bases, J lost 6 bases, and 7 bases lay in between. The CDR3 contains 11 residues. Germline-derived CDR1 and CDR2 are SEHNR and FQNEAQ (reference sequence). The CDR3 nucleotides are TGTGCCAGCAGCTATTACGGCGAGCAGTACTTC. As protein: CASSYYGEQYF.

The rearrangement links TRBV25-1 to TRBJ2-7, with 7 bases lining up with TRBD1. With V trimmed by 5 bases and J by 3 bases, 10 bases remained unmatched. Germline lookup yields CDR1 MGHDK and CDR2 SYGVNS. The CDR3 has 15 residues. The CDR3 loop reads CASSSPQGRFYEQYF. DNA for the CDR3: TGTGCCAGCAGTTCCCCACAGGGGCGATTCTACGAGCAGTACTTC.

The rearrangement uses TRBV11-3 and TRBJ2-6, with a tentative D call TRBD1 (6 bases). Germline V gives CDR1 SGHNT, CDR2 YENEEA. Trimming took off 5 bases at V and 1 base at J, with 9 bases between the two ends. This CDR3 spans 15 amino acids. The CDR3 DNA is TGTGCCAGCAGCCACACAGGGTCTGGGGCCAACGTCCTGACTTTC. Its protein product is CASSHTGSGANVLTF.